The rows below give T cell receptor beta chains drawn from one sample of a study of tumor-infiltrating lymphocytes in oesophageal squamous cell carcinoma. Via MiXCR, TCRdb re-called the PCR reads, giving one row per CDR3 protein. This table has about 11,000 distinct CDR3 sequences, about 50% appearing once. Sequenced sample: esophageal tumor tissue. The source of these receptors is a female donor with esophageal squamous cell carcinoma. Both conserved end residues are part of each CDR3. A D gene is named only where the DNA matches it firmly. The size field is filled for only some rows; it gives once, few, many or a size class.

D gene	V gene	clone size	J gene	CDR3 DNA	CDR3 protein
.	TRBV27	many	TRBJ2-2	TGTGCCAGCAGGACGGCGAACACCGGGGAGCTGTTTTTT	CASRTANTGELFF
TRBD2	TRBV11-2	.	TRBJ2-1	TGTGCCAGCAGCTTATCCCCACTAGCGGGAGAGGGTGAGCAGTTCTTC	CASSLSPLAGEGEQFF
TRBD2	TRBV6-8	.	TRBJ2-3	TGTGCCAGCACTCTCGGACTAGCGGGAGGTACGCAGTATTTT	CASTLGLAGGTQYF
TRBD1	TRBV10-3	many	TRBJ2-5	TGTGCCATCAGTGATCGGGACAGGGGGCGTAATGAGCAGTACTTC	CAISDRDRGRNEQYF
TRBD2	TRBV18	many	TRBJ2-1	TGTGCCAGCTCACAAACTAGCGGATCCTACAATGAGCAGTTCTTC	CASSQTSGSYNEQFF
.	TRBV7-3	.	TRBJ2-3	TGTGCCAGCAGCTTAAGAGGTGGGAGGTATCGCACAGATACGCAGTATTTT	CASSLRGGRYRTDTQYF
.	TRBV6-6	.	TRBJ2-7	TGTGCCAGCAGTTCCGACCATCCGGACATGATAAAGGGCGAGCAGTACTTC	CASSSDHPDMIKGEQYF
TRBD2	TRBV6-1	.	TRBJ2-1	TGTGCCAGCACCGGATTTCTAGCGGGGGCCTACGAGCAGTTCTTC	CASTGFLAGAYEQFF
TRBD1	TRBV10-3	.	TRBJ1-4	TGTGCCATCAGTGGGGACAGGGGGCTTGAAAAACTGTTTTTT	CAISGDRGLEKLFF
.	TRBV7-9	medium-sized	TRBJ1-4	TGTGCCAGCAGCTCCTATCGGGGGACTAATGAAAAACTGTTTTTT	CASSSYRGTNEKLFF
.	TRBV6-1	.	TRBJ1-2	TGTGCCAGCAGTCCGGGCTATGGCTACACCTTC	CASSPGYGYTF
.	TRBV20-1	many	TRBJ1-2	TGCAGTGCAAGGGGATTTGGGCAGGGCTACACCTTC	CSARGFGQGYTF
TRBD1	TRBV7-6	.	TRBJ2-5	TGTGCCAGCAGCTTTTACGGAACGGACAGGGGGACCCAGTACTTC	CASSFYGTDRGTQYF
TRBD2	TRBV6-5	.	TRBJ2-5	TGTGCCAGCAGTACCCGCGTCGTTAGCGGGAGCGTAGAGACCCAGTACTTC	CASSTRVVSGSVETQYF
.	TRBV7-2	.	TRBJ2-3	TGTGCCAGCAGCTTCCGTCCGAACCACGATACGCAGTATTTT	CASSFRPNHDTQYF
TRBD1	TRBV24-1	.	TRBJ2-1	TGTGCCACCAGTGAGCCAGGGGGCTACAATGAGCAGTTCTTC	CATSEPGGYNEQFF
.	TRBV5-5	medium-sized	TRBJ1-1	TGTGCCAGCAGCTTTGGAGTAGTAGGGACTGAAGCTTTCTTT	CASSFGVVGTEAFF
.	TRBV7-3	.	TRBJ2-1	TGTGCCAGCAGCTTAACGGGACAAGGGGGGGGGGGGACGGAGCAGTTCTTC	CASSLTGQGGGGTEQFF
.	TRBV7-3	many	TRBJ2-3	TGTGCCAGCAGCCCGTCCTACCTAGGCACAGATACGCAGTATTTT	CASSPSYLGTDTQYF
.	TRBV6-1	.	TRBJ2-5	TGTGCCAGCAGTTACGGGAGATGGGAGACCCAGTACTTC	CASSYGRWETQYF
.	TRBV27	.	TRBJ2-5	TGTGCCAGCAGTTTGGACGTTGGGACCCAGTACTTC	CASSLDVGTQYF
.	TRBV7-9	once	TRBJ2-7	TGTGCCAGCAGCTTGGGCCGCATCTACGAGCAGTACTTC	CASSLGRIYEQYF
.	TRBV7-3	.	TRBJ2-5	TGTGCCAGCAGCATACAGGGTTCGGAGACCCAGTACTTC	CASSIQGSETQYF
.	TRBV5-8	many	TRBJ1-1	TGTGCCAGCAGCTTGGGACGGCTTCGCGCTGAAGCTTTCTTT	CASSLGRLRAEAFF
.	TRBV7-1	once	TRBJ2-2	TGTGCCAGCAGCTCTCTAGGCGGGGTGGGCTCCGGGGAGCTGTTTTTT	CASSSLGGVGSGELFF
.	TRBV7-2	.	TRBJ2-7	TGTGCCAGCAGCTTAGCAGGGAGGACCTACGAGCAGTACTTC	CASSLAGRTYEQYF
TRBD2	TRBV7-9	.	TRBJ2-1	TGTGCCAGCAGCCCCTCGGCGGGAGCCATAAATGAGCAGTTCTTC	CASSPSAGAINEQFF
.	TRBV12-3/TRBV12-4	medium-sized	TRBJ2-2	TGTGCCAGCAGTTTCAGTCTGGGTACGAACACCGGGGAGCTGTTTTTT	CASSFSLGTNTGELFF
.	TRBV7-4	.	TRBJ2-1	TGTGCCAGCAGCTTAGGTTACAGGGGAGGATGGGATGAGCAGTTCTTC	CASSLGYRGGWDEQFF
TRBD2	TRBV6-1	medium-sized	TRBJ2-7	TGTGCCAGCAGTGAAGTAGCGGGATCTAACTACGAGCAGTACTTC	CASSEVAGSNYEQYF
.	TRBV12-3/TRBV12-4	.	TRBJ2-6	TGTGCCAGCAGTATGCGGACAGGCGGGACCTCCAACACCTTCGGGTTC	CASSMRTGGTSNTFGF
.	TRBV25-1	.	TRBJ2-1	TGTGCCAGCAGTGAAGCAGTAGGGGGGCCGAACTTACTCTCCTACAATGAGCAGTTCTTC	CASSEAVGGPNLLSYNEQFF
.	TRBV7-3	.	TRBJ2-1	TGTGCCAGCTCCATCAGGGGCTCCTACAATGAGCAGTTCTTC	CASSIRGSYNEQFF
.	TRBV7-2	.	TRBJ1-2	TGTGCCAGCACACTCGCACTGGGCTACACCTTC	CASTLALGYTF
.	TRBV7-8	.	TRBJ1-1	TGTGCCAGCAGTCCAGGACACCTGAACACTGAAGCTTTCTTT	CASSPGHLNTEAFF
.	TRBV7-2	.	TRBJ1-2	TGTGCCAGCAGCTTAGGGCCAGGGGCCGGTGGCTACACCTTC	CASSLGPGAGGYTF
TRBD2	TRBV7-6	few	TRBJ2-1	TGTGCCAGCAGCGGGGCACCGGGACTAGCGGGAGAGCTCTCCTACAATGAGCAGTTCTTC	CASSGAPGLAGELSYNEQFF
.	TRBV10-3	.	TRBJ1-2	TGTGCCATCGGGTACGGAGACTATGGCTACACCTTC	CAIGYGDYGYTF
.	TRBV6-6	.	TRBJ2-5	TGTGCCAGCGGGTGGGATCAAGAGACCCAGTACTTC	CASGWDQETQYF
TRBD2	TRBV7-2	few	TRBJ2-1	TGTGCCAGCAGCTTAGAGGGAGGGGTCTACAATGAGCAGTTCTTC	CASSLEGGVYNEQFF
.	TRBV12-3/TRBV12-4	.	TRBJ2-7	TGTGCCAGCAGTGATGAGACTTCCTACGAGCAGTACTTC	CASSDETSYEQYF
TRBD1	TRBV5-3	.	TRBJ2-1	TGTGCCAGCACGAATCCGGGACAGCCCTACAATGAGCAGTTCTTC	CASTNPGQPYNEQFF
TRBD2	TRBV12-3/TRBV12-4	.	TRBJ2-1	TGTGCCAGCAGTGCACCCGGGACTAGCGGGTCCTCTAGCTCCTACAATGAGCAGTTCTTC	CASSAPGTSGSSSSYNEQFF
TRBD2	TRBV28	many	TRBJ2-1	TGTGCCAGCAGGGAGGCTAGCGGAGTCAATGAGCAGTTCTTC	CASREASGVNEQFF
TRBD2	TRBV28	.	TRBJ2-7	TGTGCCAGCAGTAGACTAGCGGGCACCTACGAGCAGTACTTC	CASSRLAGTYEQYF
.	TRBV6-6	few	TRBJ2-3	TGTGCCAGCAGTCCCTCCGTCACAGATACGCAGTATTTT	CASSPSVTDTQYF
TRBD1	TRBV7-9	.	TRBJ1-2	TGTGCCAGCAGCTTAGGGACAGGGACTTTTAACTATGGCTACACCTTC	CASSLGTGTFNYGYTF
TRBD1	TRBV6-1	many	TRBJ1-4	TGTGCCAGCAGTGGCCCCGACAGGGATATATCTGCAACTAATGAAAAACTGTTTTTT	CASSGPDRDISATNEKLFF
.	TRBV15	medium-sized	TRBJ1-2	TGTGCCACCAGCAGGGGACTGGGCAGGGGTTATGGCTACACCTTC	CATSRGLGRGYGYTF
.	TRBV7-3	.	TRBJ2-5	TGTGCCAGCAGCTTAGCCGGTGGAGGAGGGAGGGAGACCCAGTACTTC	CASSLAGGGGRETQYF
.	TRBV18	.	TRBJ1-1	TGTGCCAGCTCACCCCATGAAGCCACTGAAGCTTTCTTT	CASSPHEATEAFF
.	TRBV2	.	TRBJ2-7	TGTGCCAGCAGAAGCAGGGTAATAAACGAGCAGTACTTC	CASRSRVINEQYF
.	TRBV11-3	many	TRBJ2-2	TGTGCCAGCAGCCGGGTCGGGGCGGGCACCGGGGAGCTGTTTTTT	CASSRVGAGTGELFF
TRBD2	TRBV7-6	.	TRBJ2-5	TGTGCCAGCAGCATAGCGGGAGTTGGAGAGACCCAGTACTTC	CASSIAGVGETQYF
.	TRBV7-9	.	TRBJ2-1	TGTGCCAGCAGCTTCCGGGACAGCGGGGACTATGAGCAGTTCTTC	CASSFRDSGDYEQFF
TRBD1	TRBV12-5	.	TRBJ2-5	TGTGCTAGTGGTTTGGACAGGGGGGAGACCCAGTACTTC	CASGLDRGETQYF
.	TRBV28	.	TRBJ2-1	TGTGCCAGCACAGACAGGATCTTTGGTGAGCAGTTCTTC	CASTDRIFGEQFF